The clone carrying this T cell receptor (beta chain) has just a few counts. This specimen belongs to a study of identical twins' blood T cells. The germline CDR1 and CDR2 sequences are SEHNR and FQNEAQ (reference sequence). Trimming removed 2 bases from V and 3 bases from J; junction bases left unmatched: 4. The CDR3 runs 15 residues. MiXCR was run by TCRdb on the 5' RACE reads, yielding one entry per CDR3 protein. The sample holds 350,000 to 400,000 distinct CDR3 sequences, roughly 27% seen once. This clonotype was sampled from a woman between 18 and 55 years old in good health. V usage is TRBV7-9 and J usage is TRBJ1-3, with 7 bases lining up with TRBD1. Sequenced sample: PBMCs. This CDR3 reads CASSLRQGVGNTIYF. In DNA, the CDR3 is TGTGCCAGCAGCTTAAGACAGGGCGTTGGAAACACCATATATTTT.